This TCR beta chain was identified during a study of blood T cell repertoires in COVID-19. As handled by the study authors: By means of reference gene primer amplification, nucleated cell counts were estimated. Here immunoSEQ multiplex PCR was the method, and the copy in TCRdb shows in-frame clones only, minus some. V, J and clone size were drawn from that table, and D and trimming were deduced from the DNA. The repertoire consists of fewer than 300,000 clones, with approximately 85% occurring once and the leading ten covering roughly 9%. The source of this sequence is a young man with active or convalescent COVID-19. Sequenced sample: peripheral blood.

CDR3 amino acids: CASSLRGSNTEAFF. The CDR3 coding sequence is TGTGCCAGCAGTTTACGGGGGTCGAACACTGAAGCTTTCTTT. This rearrangement joins TRBV27 to TRBJ1-1, with D possibly matching TRBD1 (5 bases). Germline CDR1 is MNHEY and CDR2 is SMNVEV (reference sequence). V lost 2 bases and J 1 base, leaving 8 bases between the germline ends. The CDR3 has 14 amino acids.